This T cell receptor (beta chain) is from a study of Graves' ophthalmopathy and Graves' hyperthyroidism. Study summary: Peripheral blood sampling preceded any treatment and occurred at initial diagnosis.

Using RNA transcripts, the TCR beta CDR3 regions were amplified. Second-round multiplex PCR came after first-round RT-PCR with HTBI primers. TCRdb fed the multiplex PCR reads into MiXCR, producing one record per CDR3 protein. The data hold over 650,000 distinct CDR3 sequences, with about 41% observed a single time. This clonotype was seen at least ten times. The CDR3 extends over 13 amino acids. Trimming stripped 4 bases from V and 3 bases from J, with 11 bases between. Germline-derived CDR1 and CDR2 are SGHTS and YDEGEE. V usage is TRBV5-8 and J usage is TRBJ2-7, with D maybe TRBD2 (5 bases). Sequencing input: peripheral blood. The sequence derives from an adult man with Graves' ophthalmopathy. The CDR3: CASSNQGGYEQYF. CDR3 DNA sequence: TGTGCCAGCAGCAATCAAGGAGGCTACGAGCAGTACTTC.